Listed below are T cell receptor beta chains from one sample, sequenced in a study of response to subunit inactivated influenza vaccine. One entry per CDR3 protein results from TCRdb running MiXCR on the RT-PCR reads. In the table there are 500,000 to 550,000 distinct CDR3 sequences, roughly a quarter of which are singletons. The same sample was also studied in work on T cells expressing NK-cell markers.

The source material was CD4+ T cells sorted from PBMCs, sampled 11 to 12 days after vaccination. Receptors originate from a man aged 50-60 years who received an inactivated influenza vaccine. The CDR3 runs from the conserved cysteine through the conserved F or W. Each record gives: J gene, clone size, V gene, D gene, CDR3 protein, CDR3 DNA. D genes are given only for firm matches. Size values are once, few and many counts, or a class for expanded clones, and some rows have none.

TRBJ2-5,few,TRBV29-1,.,CSVGNQETQYF,TGCAGCGTTGGGAATCAAGAGACCCAGTACTTC
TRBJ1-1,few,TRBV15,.,CATSITGSGWGNTEAFF,TGTGCCACCAGCATAACAGGGTCGGGGTGGGGGAACACTGAAGCTTTCTTT
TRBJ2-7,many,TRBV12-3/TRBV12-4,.,CASSSGQLKSYEQYF,TGTGCCAGCAGTTCAGGACAGCTGAAATCCTACGAGCAGTACTTC
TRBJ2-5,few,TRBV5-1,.,CASSMGRNQETQYF,TGCGCCAGCAGCATGGGACGTAACCAAGAGACCCAGTACTTC
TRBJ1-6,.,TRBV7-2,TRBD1,CASSPSGTGGVNSPLHF,TGTGCCAGCAGCCCCTCCGGGACAGGGGGCGTTAATTCACCCCTCCACTTT
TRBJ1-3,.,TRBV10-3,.,CAIHPGFSGNTIYF,TGTGCCATCCATCCAGGATTCTCTGGAAACACCATATATTTT
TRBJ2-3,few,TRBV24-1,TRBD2,CATSDPLAGASSTDTQYF,TGTGCCACCAGTGATCCCCTAGCGGGAGCTTCTAGCACAGATACGCAGTATTTT
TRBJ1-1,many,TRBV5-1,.,CASSPGGQLLSNTEAFF,TGCGCCAGCAGCCCTGGAGGCCAGTTGTTATCGAACACTGAAGCTTTCTTT
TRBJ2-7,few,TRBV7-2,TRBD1,CASSLGQGEWGEQYF,TGTGCCAGCAGCTTAGGCCAGGGGGAGTGGGGCGAGCAGTACTTC
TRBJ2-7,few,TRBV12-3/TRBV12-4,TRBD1,CASTGQGARYEQYF,TGTGCCAGCACAGGACAGGGGGCGCGGTACGAGCAGTACTTC
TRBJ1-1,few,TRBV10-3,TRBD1,CAIKQGGDTEAFF,TGTGCCATCAAACAGGGGGGGGACACTGAAGCTTTCTTT
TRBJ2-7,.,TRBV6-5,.,CASSYPGRALYEQYF,TGTGCCAGCAGTTACCCGGGAAGGGCCCTCTACGAGCAGTACTTC
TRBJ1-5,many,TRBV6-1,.,CASSPTDSNQPQHF,TGTGCCAGCAGTCCCACTGATAGCAATCAGCCCCAGCATTTT
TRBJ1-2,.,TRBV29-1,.,CSVGKGPNYGYTF,TGCAGCGTTGGTAAAGGGCCTAACTATGGCTACACCTTC
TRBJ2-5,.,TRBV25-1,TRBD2,CASSRASGKETQYF,TGTGCCAGCAGTCGGGCTAGCGGTAAAGAGACCCAGTACTTC
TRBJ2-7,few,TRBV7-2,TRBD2,CASSSSGQPTSYEQYF,TGTGCCAGCAGCTCTAGCGGGCAACCTACTTCCTACGAGCAGTACTTC
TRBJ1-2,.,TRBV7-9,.,CASSGLRGYGYIF,TGTGCCAGCAGCGGGCTGCGGGGGTATGGCTACATCTTC
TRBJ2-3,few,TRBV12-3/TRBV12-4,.,CASSFLTGATDTQYF,TGTGCCAGCAGTTTCTTGACAGGAGCCACAGATACGCAGTATTTT
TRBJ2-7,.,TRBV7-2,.,CASTLESRVGYEQYF,TGTGCCAGCACCCTTGAATCTCGAGTTGGCTACGAGCAGTACTTC
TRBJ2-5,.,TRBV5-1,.,CASSRPNSQETQYF,TGCGCCAGCAGCAGACCGAATTCCCAAGAGACCCAGTACTTC
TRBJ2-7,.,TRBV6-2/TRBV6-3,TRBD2,CASRGLAAYEQYF,TGTGCCAGCAGGGGACTAGCGGCCTACGAGCAGTACTTC
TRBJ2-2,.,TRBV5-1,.,CASSNQGLNTGELFF,TGCGCCAGCAGCAACCAGGGGCTGAACACCGGGGAGCTGTTTTTT
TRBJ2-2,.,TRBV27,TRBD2,CASSWGGMVNTGELFF,TGTGCCAGCAGTTGGGGAGGGATGGTGAACACCGGGGAGCTGTTTTTT
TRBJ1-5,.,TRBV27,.,CASSLYRGNQPQHF,TGTGCCAGCAGTTTATATAGGGGTAATCAGCCCCAGCATTTT
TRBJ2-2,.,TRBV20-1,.,CSARVSRGLFANTGELFF,TGCAGTGCTAGAGTTTCGCGGGGACTCTTCGCGAACACCGGGGAGCTGTTTTTT
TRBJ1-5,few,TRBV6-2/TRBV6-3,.,CASSSYLNQPQHF,TGTGCCAGCAGTTCGTATTTAAATCAGCCCCAGCATTTT
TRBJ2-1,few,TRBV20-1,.,CSARKGSHEQFF,TGCAGTGCTAGAAAGGGCTCCCATGAGCAGTTCTTC
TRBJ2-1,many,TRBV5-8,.,CASSLAVSWGYNEQFF,TGTGCCAGCAGCTTGGCGGTTTCTTGGGGTTACAATGAGCAGTTCTTC
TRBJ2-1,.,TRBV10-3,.,CAISADSRHNEQFF,TGTGCCATCAGTGCAGACAGCCGCCATAATGAGCAGTTCTTC
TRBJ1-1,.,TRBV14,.,CASSPHGGLNTEAFF,TGTGCCAGCAGCCCCCATGGGGGATTGAACACTGAAGCTTTCTTT
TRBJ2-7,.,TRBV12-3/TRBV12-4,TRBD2,CASSPLGLAGGRSYEQYF,TGTGCCAGCAGTCCCCTGGGACTAGCGGGGGGCCGCTCCTACGAGCAGTACTTC
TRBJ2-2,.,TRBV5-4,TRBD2,CASNLAGNTGELFF,TGTGCCAGCAACCTAGCGGGGAACACCGGGGAGCTGTTTTTT
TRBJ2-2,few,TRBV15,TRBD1,CATSRDYMDRATGELFF,TGTGCCACCAGCAGAGATTATATGGACAGGGCAACCGGGGAGCTGTTTTTT
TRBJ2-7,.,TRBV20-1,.,CSASGGTGAYEQYF,TGCAGTGCTAGTGGTGGGACGGGAGCCTACGAGCAGTACTTC
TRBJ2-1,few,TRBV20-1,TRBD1,CSARGDRGVYNEQFF,TGCAGTGCTAGGGGCGACAGGGGGGTTTACAATGAGCAGTTCTTC
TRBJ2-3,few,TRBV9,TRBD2,CASSVTTSVDTQYF,TGTGCCAGCAGCGTAACGACTAGCGTCGATACGCAGTATTTT